The 25 T cell receptor beta chains below were found in one sample sequenced in a study of shared clonotypes between healthy human individuals (TCRdb year 2020). The method behind the library was the immunoSEQ multiplex PCR assay. TCRdb re-hosts the immuneACCESS table, in-frame sequences only. Its copies lack some clones; in the studies checked, an unresolved V gene accounts for under half of them, and the cause for the rest is not known. The sample table holds approximately 1.4 million clones, of which approximately 98% were seen once. In total, the top ten clones hold around 0.45% of the sample. The specimen was naive CD4+ T cells sorted from blood. The cell subset or site label for this specimen denotes: CD45RA+ positively selected. Receptors originate from a man aged 25 to 45 in good health.

J is TRBJ1-2 and V is TRBV2, with 7 nucleotides matching TRBD1. Trimming removed 4 bases from V and 5 bases from J; junction bases left unmatched: 4. The germline gives CDR1 SNHLY, CDR2 FYNNEI. This CDR3 region has 13 residues. For the CDR3, the DNA is TGTGCCAGCAGTGTAGAGGGGGCGTATGGCTACACCTTC. Protein: CASSVEGAYGYTF.

The CDR3 region has the DNA TGTGCCAGCAGCTTGAAGGGAAGTGCTGGGGCCAACGTCCTGACTTTC. Translated, it gives CASSLKGSAGANVLTF. V is TRBV5-8 and J is TRBJ2-6; D not certain. V was shortened by 1 base and J by 2 bases, with 10 bases between the two germline ends. CDR1 is SGHTS and CDR2 is YDEGEE in the germline V gene. The CDR3 consists of 16 residues.

The chain is built from TRBV18 and TRBJ1-2, with TRBD1 matching 10 bases. Germline V gene lookup returns CDR1 KGHSH and CDR2 LQKENI. This CDR3 has 13 amino acids. The V gene end was trimmed by 3 bases and the J gene end by 8 bases; junction bases not matched to a gene: 3. CDR3 DNA sequence: TGTGCCAGCTCACCCGGGACAGGGGAAGGCTACACCTTC. Residues: CASSPGTGEGYTF. The full variable domain, with the rest looked up from reference TRBV18 and TRBJ1-2, is NAGVMQNPRHLVRRRGQEARLRCSPMKGHSHVYWYRQLPEEGLKFMVYLQKENIIDESGMPKERFSAEFPKEGPSILRIQQVVRGDSAAYFCASSPGTGEGYTFGSGTRLTVV.

The chain has TRBV5-1 and TRBJ1-2; D possibly corresponds to TRBD1 (6 bases). Germline V gene lookup returns CDR1 SGHRS and CDR2 YFSETQ. CDR3 length: 13 amino acids. Deletions cut 0 bases from V and 8 bases from J, with 11 bases between. CDR3 residues: CASSLGTEQGYTF. CDR3 bases: TGCGCCAGCAGCTTGGGGACAGAACAAGGCTACACCTTC.

This clone was recorded once. The chain recombines TRBV7-9 with TRBJ2-7, with a weak D call TRBD1 (6 bases). This CDR3 comprises 14 residues. Between the trimmed V and J ends, which lost 5 bases and 3 bases, there was a span of 14 bases. Germline V gene data show CDR1 as SEHNR and CDR2 as FQNEAQ (reference sequence). The CDR3 protein is CASSRRDTDYEQYF. The CDR3 DNA reads TGTGCCAGCAGCCGACGGGACACCGACTACGAGCAGTACTTC.

The V and J genes are TRBV7-9 and TRBJ2-5; D perhaps matches TRBD2 (7 bases). The germline gives CDR1 SEHNR, CDR2 FQNEAQ (reference sequence). The CDR3 spans 13 residues. Between the trimmed V and J ends, which lost 0 bases and 7 bases, there was a span of 9 bases. The CDR3 protein is CASSLAGGGTQYF. In DNA form, the CDR3 reads TGTGCCAGCAGCTTAGCGGGAGGGGGGACCCAGTACTTC.

This chain connects TRBV11-2 to TRBJ2-3; TRBD2 agrees at 9 bases. The germline V gene has CDR1 SGHAT and CDR2 FQNNGV. The CDR3 runs 16 residues. V lost 5 bases and J lost 0; bases outside the gene matches: 6. Here the CDR3 reads CASSPQSGRSTDTQYF. The CDR3 region has the DNA TGTGCCAGCAGCCCCCAAAGCGGGAGGAGCACAGATACGCAGTATTTT.

The genes are TRBV4-1 and TRBJ1-2; a weak D match, TRBD1 (6 bases). This CDR3 contains 13 residues. Trimming stripped 8 bases from V and 0 bases from J, with 10 bases between. Germline values: CDR1 MGHRA, CDR2 YSYEKL. The CDR3 is CASQGKANYGYTF. In DNA, the CDR3 is TGCGCCAGCCAGGGGAAGGCTAACTATGGCTACACCTTC.

The V call is TRBV7-9, the J call TRBJ1-5, with TRBD1 as a possible D gene (5 bases). The CDR3 is made up of 17 amino acids. From germline, CDR1 is SEHNR and CDR2 FQNEAQ (reference sequence). The ends were cut back, 2 bases at V and 0 bases at J, with 14 bases in the middle. The CDR3 DNA sequence: TGTGCCAGCAGCTTAAAGGACACCGTGGGTAGCAATCAGCCCCAGCATTTT. The encoded protein is CASSLKDTVGSNQPQHF.

The sample holds a few counts of this clone. This rearrangement joins TRBV5-4 to TRBJ2-1; 10 bases match TRBD2. V lost 3 bases to trimming and J lost 6 bases; unmatched junction nucleotides: 0. Germline lookup yields CDR1 SGHNT and CDR2 YYREEE (reference sequence). There are 13 residues in the CDR3. The CDR3: CASSWTSGNEQFF. The DNA for the CDR3 is TGTGCCAGCAGCTGGACTAGCGGCAATGAGCAGTTCTTC.

The V gene is TRBV9, the J gene TRBJ1-3; tentative D call: TRBD1 (6 bases). The V gene lost 0 bases and the J gene lost 9 bases, with 19 bases spanning the gap. CDR1 and CDR2 (germline): SGDLS, YYNGEE. The CDR3 contains 16 residues. CDR3: CASSVAEGTRATTIYF. The CDR3 region has the DNA TGTGCCAGCAGCGTAGCTGAGGGGACAAGGGCAACCACCATATATTTT.

The chain is built from TRBV28 and TRBJ2-7; TRBD1 matches 7 bases. The CDR3 totals 14 residues. V shed 6 bases and J 2 bases; nucleotides not matched to a gene: 7. The germline CDR1 and CDR2 sequences are MDHEN and SYDVKM. DNA for the CDR3: TGTGCCAGCAGCCAACAGGGGCCAACCTACGAGCAGTACTTC. Protein: CASSQQGPTYEQYF.

The chain links TRBV2 to TRBJ1-5; TRBD1 might be the D (5 bases). Trimming removed 7 bases at V and 4 bases at J, with 11 bases between. The CDR3 is 13 residues long. Looked up from germline, CDR1 is SNHLY and CDR2 is FYNNEI. CDR3 region: CASKRTQNQPQHF. The CDR3 DNA follows: TGTGCCAGCAAGCGGACACAGAATCAGCCCCAGCATTTT. The whole variable domain, remainder taken from reference TRBV2 and TRBJ1-5, is EPEVTQTPSHQVTQMGQEVILRCVPISNHLYFYWYRQILGQKVEFLVSFYNNEISEKSEIFDDQFSVERPDGSNFTLKIRSTKLEDSAMYFCASKRTQNQPQHFGDGTRLSIL.

The chain combines TRBV5-5 with TRBJ2-7, with 7 bases matching TRBD1. CDR1 is SGHKS, CDR2 YYEKEE, per germline (reference sequence). This CDR3 contains 14 residues. The V gene end was trimmed by 1 base and the J gene end by 4 bases; junction bases not matched to a gene: 5. The CDR3 loop is CASSLTGAEYEQYF. In nucleotides, the CDR3 is TGTGCCAGCAGCTTGACAGGGGCAGAGTACGAGCAGTACTTC.

The J gene is TRBJ1-5, the V gene TRBV5-4; D unclear. The CDR3 sequence is 13 residues long. Trimming pared 1 base from V and 5 bases from J, leaving 7 bases between. Germline loops: CDR1 SGHNT, CDR2 YYREEE (reference sequence). CDR3 residues: CASSLLPDQPQHF. CDR3 coding DNA: TGTGCCAGCAGCTTGCTTCCAGATCAGCCCCAGCATTTT.

The chain joins TRBV2 to TRBJ2-3, with a possible D match to TRBD2 (6 bases). The CDR3 extends over 13 amino acids. V was clipped by 8 bases and J by 4 bases, with 13 bases between them. Germline V gives CDR1 SNHLY, CDR2 FYNNEI. CDR3 residues: CASALGLPDTQYF. CDR3 nucleotides: TGTGCCAGCGCGTTGGGACTCCCAGATACGCAGTATTTT.

The genes are TRBV6-1 and TRBJ2-5; D might be TRBD1 (5 bases). Germline V CDR1 and CDR2: MNHNS, SASEGT. This CDR3 is built from 14 residues. The V gene lost 0 bases and the J gene lost 7 bases, with 12 bases spanning the gap. CDR3 protein: CASSEANRRGTQYF. CDR3 DNA: TGTGCCAGCAGTGAAGCAAACAGGAGAGGGACCCAGTACTTC.

The chain carries TRBV5-4 and TRBJ1-1, with a tentative D call TRBD1 (5 bases). There are 16 residues in the CDR3. Germline loops: CDR1 SGHNT, CDR2 YYREEE (reference sequence). The V end was cut by 0 bases, the J end by 2 bases, with 14 bases between. CDR3 bases: TGTGCCAGCAGCTTGGCAACGACAGCAAAAAACACTGAAGCTTTCTTT. It codes for CASSLATTAKNTEAFF.

V is TRBV2 and J is TRBJ1-5; D call uncertain. Germline-derived CDR1 and CDR2 are SNHLY and FYNNEI. The CDR3 has 11 residues. V was shortened by 8 bases and J by 0 bases, with 2 bases between the two germline ends. Here the CDR3 DNA reads TGTGCCAGCTATAGCAATCAGCCCCAGCATTTT. Its translation: CASYSNQPQHF.

The chain is built from TRBV11-2 and TRBJ2-7; 9 bases are a match to TRBD1. The germline V gene has CDR1 SGHAT and CDR2 FQNNGV. V shed 0 bases and J 5 bases; nucleotides not matched to a gene: 8. The CDR3 runs to 16 residues. CDR3 region: CASSLEVGTGLHEQYF. The CDR3 DNA reads as TGTGCCAGCAGCTTAGAAGTAGGGACAGGGTTACACGAGCAGTACTTC.

The rearrangement links TRBV6-4 to TRBJ2-1, with D possibly matching TRBD2 (6 bases). Trimming cost V 4 bases and J 6 bases, with 16 bases left between them. CDR1 is MRHNA and CDR2 is SNTAGT in the germline V gene. The CDR3 runs to 15 residues. CDR3 nucleotide sequence: TGTGCCAGCAGTGCCCATAGCGGTGGCGGCAATGAGCAGTTCTTC. It codes for CASSAHSGGGNEQFF.

This clone is a singleton in its sample. Other DNA sequences in the sample encode the same CDR3. The CDR3 spells CASSLGQLYEQYF. The CDR3 DNA follows: TGTGCCAGCAGCTTGGGACAGCTATACGAGCAGTACTTC. The genes are TRBV5-4 and TRBJ2-7, with D possibly being TRBD1 (5 bases). This CDR3 is built from 13 residues. Germline V gives CDR1 SGHNT, CDR2 YYREEE (reference sequence). Trimming pared 0 bases from V and 4 bases from J, leaving 8 bases between.

V and J are TRBV4-1 and TRBJ2-7, with 10 positions matching TRBD1. Losses at the gene ends were 5 bases for V and 2 bases for J; bases not matched to a gene: 6. The CDR3 consists of 15 residues. Germline lookup yields CDR1 MGHRA and CDR2 YSYEKL. The CDR3 nucleotides are TGCGCCAGCAGCGGAGCCGGGACAGGGGCCTACGAGCAGTACTTC. Translated: CASSGAGTGAYEQYF.

CDR3 protein: CASSGDRVGEKLFF. The CDR3 region has the DNA TGTGCCAGCAGCGGGGACAGGGTAGGGGAAAAACTGTTTTTT. V usage is TRBV7-2 and J usage is TRBJ1-4; 9 nucleotides line up with TRBD1. V trimming: 5 bases; J trimming: 8 bases; junction bases outside the gene matches: 6. The CDR3 is 14 amino acids. The germline V gene encodes CDR1 SGHTA and CDR2 FQGNSA.

The chain couples TRBV11-3 to TRBJ2-3; no definite D call. V lost 3 bases to trimming and J lost 2 bases, with 12 bases between them. From germline, CDR1 is SGHNT and CDR2 YENEEA. This CDR3 has 15 amino acids. CDR3 nucleotides: TGTGCCAGCAGCTTTCGGCGCGGCCCCACAGATACGCAGTATTTT. Translated, it gives CASSFRRGPTDTQYF.